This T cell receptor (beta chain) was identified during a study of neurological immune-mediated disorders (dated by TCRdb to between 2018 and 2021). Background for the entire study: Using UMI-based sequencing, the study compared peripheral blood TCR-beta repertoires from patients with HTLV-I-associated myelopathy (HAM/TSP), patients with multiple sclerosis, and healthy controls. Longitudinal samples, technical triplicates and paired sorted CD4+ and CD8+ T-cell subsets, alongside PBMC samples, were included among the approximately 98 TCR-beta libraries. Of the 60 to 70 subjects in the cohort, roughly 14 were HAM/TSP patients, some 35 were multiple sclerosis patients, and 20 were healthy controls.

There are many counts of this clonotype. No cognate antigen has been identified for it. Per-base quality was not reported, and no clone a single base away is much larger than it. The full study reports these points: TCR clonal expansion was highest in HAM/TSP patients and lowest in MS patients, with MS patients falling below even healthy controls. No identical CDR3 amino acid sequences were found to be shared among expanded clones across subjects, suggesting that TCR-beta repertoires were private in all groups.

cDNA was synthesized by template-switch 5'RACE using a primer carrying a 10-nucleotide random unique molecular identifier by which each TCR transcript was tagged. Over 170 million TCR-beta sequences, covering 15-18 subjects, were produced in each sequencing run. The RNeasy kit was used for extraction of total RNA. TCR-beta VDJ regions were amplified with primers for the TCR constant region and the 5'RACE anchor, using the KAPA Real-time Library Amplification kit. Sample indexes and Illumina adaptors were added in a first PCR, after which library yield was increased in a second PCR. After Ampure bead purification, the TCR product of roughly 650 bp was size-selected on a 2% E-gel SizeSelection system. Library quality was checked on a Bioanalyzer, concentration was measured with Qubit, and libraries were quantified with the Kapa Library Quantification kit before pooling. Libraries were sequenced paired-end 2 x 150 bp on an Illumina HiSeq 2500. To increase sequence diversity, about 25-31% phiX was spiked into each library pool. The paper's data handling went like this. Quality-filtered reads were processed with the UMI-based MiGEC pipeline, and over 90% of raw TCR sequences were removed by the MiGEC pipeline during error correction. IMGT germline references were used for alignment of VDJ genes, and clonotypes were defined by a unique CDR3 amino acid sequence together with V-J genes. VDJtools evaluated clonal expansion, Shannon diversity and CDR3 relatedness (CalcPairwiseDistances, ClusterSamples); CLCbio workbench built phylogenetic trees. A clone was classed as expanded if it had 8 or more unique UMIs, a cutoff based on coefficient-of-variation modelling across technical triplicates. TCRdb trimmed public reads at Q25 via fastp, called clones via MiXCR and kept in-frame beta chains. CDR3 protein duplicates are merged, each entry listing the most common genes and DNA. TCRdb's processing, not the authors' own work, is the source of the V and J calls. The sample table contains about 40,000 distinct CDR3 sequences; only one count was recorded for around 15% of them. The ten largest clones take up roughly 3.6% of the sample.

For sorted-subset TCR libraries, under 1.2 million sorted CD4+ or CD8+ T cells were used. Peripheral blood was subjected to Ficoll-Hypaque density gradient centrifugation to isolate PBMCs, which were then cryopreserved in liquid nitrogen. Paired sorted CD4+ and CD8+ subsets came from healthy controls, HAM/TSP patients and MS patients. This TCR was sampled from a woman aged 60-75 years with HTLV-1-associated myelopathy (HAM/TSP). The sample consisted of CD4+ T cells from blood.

The nucleotides are TGCAGTGCTAGAGATGCCCGGACAGCTTATCATGCAACTAATGAAAAACTGTTTTTT. Translated, this gives CSARDARTAYHATNEKLFF. The rearranged segments are TRBV20-1 and TRBJ1-4; the D gene is possibly TRBD1, with 6 bases matching. The CDR3 holds 19 amino acids from the cysteine to the phenylalanine. The retained sequence is limited to the CDR3, 57 bases, with the frame set at the first base. The germline V gene (reference sequence) sets CDR1 to DFQATT and CDR2 to SNEGSKA. The junction carries 20 bases between V and J, which are trimmed by 0 bases and 0 bases respectively.